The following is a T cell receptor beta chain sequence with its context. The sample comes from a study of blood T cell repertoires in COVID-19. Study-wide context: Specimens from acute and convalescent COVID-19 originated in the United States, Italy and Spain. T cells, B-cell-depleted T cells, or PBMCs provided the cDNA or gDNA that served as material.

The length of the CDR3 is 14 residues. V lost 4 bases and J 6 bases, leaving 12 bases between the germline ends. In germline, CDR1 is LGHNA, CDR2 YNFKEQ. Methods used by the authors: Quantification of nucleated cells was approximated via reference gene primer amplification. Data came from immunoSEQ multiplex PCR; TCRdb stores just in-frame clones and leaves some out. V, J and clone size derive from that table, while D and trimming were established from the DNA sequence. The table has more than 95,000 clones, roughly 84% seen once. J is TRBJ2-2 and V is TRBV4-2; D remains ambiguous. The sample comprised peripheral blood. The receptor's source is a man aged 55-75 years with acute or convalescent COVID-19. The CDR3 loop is CASSRYGEAGELFF. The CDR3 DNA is TGTGCCAGCAGCCGGTATGGAGAGGCCGGGGAGCTGTTTTTT.